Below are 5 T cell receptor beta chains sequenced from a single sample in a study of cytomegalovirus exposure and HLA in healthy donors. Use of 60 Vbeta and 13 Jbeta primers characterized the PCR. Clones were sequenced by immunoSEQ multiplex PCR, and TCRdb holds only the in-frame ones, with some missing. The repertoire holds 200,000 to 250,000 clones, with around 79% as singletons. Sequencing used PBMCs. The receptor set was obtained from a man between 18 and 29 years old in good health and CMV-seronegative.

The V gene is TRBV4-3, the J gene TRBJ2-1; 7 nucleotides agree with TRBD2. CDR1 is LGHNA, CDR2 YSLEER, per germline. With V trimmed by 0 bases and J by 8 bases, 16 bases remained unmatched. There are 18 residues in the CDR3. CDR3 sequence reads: CASSQDTASGAQSDEQFF. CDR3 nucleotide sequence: TGCGCCAGCAGCCAAGATACGGCTAGCGGAGCTCAGAGCGATGAGCAGTTCTTC.

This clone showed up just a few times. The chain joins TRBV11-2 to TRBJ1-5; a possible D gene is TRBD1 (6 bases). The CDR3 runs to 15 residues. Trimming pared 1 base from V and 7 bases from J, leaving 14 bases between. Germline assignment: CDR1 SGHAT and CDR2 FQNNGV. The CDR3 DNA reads TGTGCCAGCAGCTTAGGCAGAGGGGGGGGACAGCCCCAGCATTTT. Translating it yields CASSLGRGGGQPQHF.

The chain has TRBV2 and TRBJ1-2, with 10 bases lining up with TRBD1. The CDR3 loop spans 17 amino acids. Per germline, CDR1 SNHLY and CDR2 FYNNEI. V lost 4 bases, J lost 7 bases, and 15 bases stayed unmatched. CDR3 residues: CASSAQGGQGDGRGYTF. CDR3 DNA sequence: TGTGCCAGCAGTGCCCAGGGAGGACAGGGGGACGGACGTGGCTACACCTTC.

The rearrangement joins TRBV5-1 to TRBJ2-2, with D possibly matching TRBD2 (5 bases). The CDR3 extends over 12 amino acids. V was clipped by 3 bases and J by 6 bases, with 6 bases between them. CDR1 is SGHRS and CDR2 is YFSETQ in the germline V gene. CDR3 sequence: CASSSGAGELFF. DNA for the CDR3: TGCGCCAGCAGCTCCGGGGCCGGGGAGCTGTTTTTT.

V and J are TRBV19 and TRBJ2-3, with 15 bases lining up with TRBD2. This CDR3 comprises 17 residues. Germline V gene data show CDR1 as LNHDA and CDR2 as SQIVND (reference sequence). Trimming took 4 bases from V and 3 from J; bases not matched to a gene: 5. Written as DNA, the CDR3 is TGTGCCAGTAGTACACGGACTAGCGGGAGGGCAACAGATACGCAGTATTTT. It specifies CASSTRTSGRATDTQYF.